This TCR beta chain is from a study of blood T cell repertoires in COVID-19. Overall study context: Samples of COVID-19 (acute and convalescent) were obtained from the United States, Italy and Spain.

V was clipped by 8 bases and J by 2 bases; unmatched bases: 18. Germline V lookup: CDR1 SEHNR, CDR2 FQNEAQ (reference sequence). This CDR3 has 17 amino acids. Participants' reported clinical history set cohort assignment. The method was immunoSEQ multiplex PCR; TCRdb's version includes in-frame clones alone and lacks a portion of them. In the table there are 200,000 to 250,000 clones, 87% of which are singletons. This TCR came from a man younger than 45 who had recovered from COVID-19. The specimen sequenced was PBMCs or T cells enriched from blood (not recorded which). The chain links TRBV7-9 to TRBJ2-7; 7 nucleotides line up with TRBD2. The CDR3 DNA reads as TGTGCCAGCGCGGCTAGCGGAGCCAACCAGAATACCTACGAGCAGTACTTC. It codes for CASAASGANQNTYEQYF.